These 10 T cell receptor beta chains came from one sample sequenced in a study of cytomegalovirus exposure and HLA in healthy donors. The PCR was carried out with 60 Vbeta primers and 13 Jbeta primers. Libraries were prepared by immunoSEQ multiplex PCR; TCRdb keeps only in-frame clonotypes and omits some of them. The sample holds some 170,000 clones; around 75% are singletons and the top ten take 3%. Sequencing was performed on PBMCs. These receptors all come from a woman aged 45-65 years in good health and CMV-seropositive.

This clone was detected only a few times. The V and J genes are TRBV9 and TRBJ2-1; 9 positions match TRBD2. V shed 2 bases and J 4 bases; nucleotides not matched to a gene: 1. There are 14 residues in the CDR3. Germline assignment: CDR1 SGDLS and CDR2 YYNGEE. The CDR3 DNA follows: TGTGCCAGCAGCGTGACTAGCGGATACAATGAGCAGTTCTTC. Encoded protein: CASSVTSGYNEQFF.

This rearrangement joins TRBV2 to TRBJ1-1; TRBD1 matches at 9 bases. V lost 6 bases and J lost 5; bases outside the gene matches: 10. Germline-derived CDR1 and CDR2 are SNHLY and FYNNEI. This CDR3 is built from 15 residues. CDR3 sequence (DNA): TGTGCCAGCAGAACAGGGGGCGCGATCTCTACTGAAGCTTTCTTT. Protein sequence: CASRTGGAISTEAFF.

This chain joins TRBV4-1 and TRBJ1-4, with a tentative D call TRBD1 (5 bases). The CDR3 is 14 amino acids. Germline CDR1 reads MGHRA; CDR2 reads YSYEKL. Trimming shortened V by 3 bases and J by 8 bases, and 13 bases separated the two germline ends. The CDR3 DNA reads as TGCGCCAGCAGCCATATAGGGGTCGGGGAAAAACTGTTTTTT. Translation gives CASSHIGVGEKLFF.

The chain uses TRBV10-3 and TRBJ2-3; TRBD2 aligns across 7 bases. V lost 5 bases, J lost 3 bases, and 8 bases stayed unmatched. Per the germline V gene, CDR1 is ENHRY and CDR2 is SYGVKD. The CDR3 is made up of 15 amino acids. As DNA, the CDR3 is TGTGCCATCAGTACCGTAGCGGGCCTTACAGATACGCAGTATTTT. As protein: CAISTVAGLTDTQYF.

This clone was observed a single time. This sequence joins TRBV19 and TRBJ2-7; tentative D call: TRBD2 (5 bases). Germline lookup yields CDR1 LNHDA and CDR2 SQIVND (reference sequence). This CDR3 is built from 12 residues. V lost 3 bases to trimming and J lost 6 bases, with 9 bases between them. The CDR3 DNA reads as TGTGCCAGTAGTATTGATCGGGGCGAGCAGTACTTC. Amino acids: CASSIDRGEQYF.

V gene TRBV6-1 combines with J gene TRBJ2-1, with D perhaps TRBD1 (6 bases). CDR3 length: 11 amino acids. CDR1 is MNHNS, CDR2 SASEGT, per germline. V was trimmed by 2 bases and J by 15 bases, leaving 11 bases between them. The CDR3 sequence is CASSESSGAFF. In DNA, the CDR3 is TGTGCCAGCAGTGAATCGTCAGGGGCGTTCTTC.

The chain links TRBV30 to TRBJ1-5; D unclear. The CDR3 is 13 amino acids. Germline assignment: CDR1 GTSNPN and CDR2 SVGIG (reference sequence). The ends were cut back, 3 bases at V and 0 bases at J, with 6 bases in the middle. The CDR3 DNA follows: TGTGCCTGGAGGTCAGATAGCAATCAGCCCCAGCATTTT. Translation gives CAWRSDSNQPQHF.

The V call is TRBV7-2, the J call TRBJ1-3; no firm D call. This CDR3 has 14 residues. Trimming stripped 5 bases from V and 4 bases from J, with 12 bases between. Germline loops: CDR1 SGHTA, CDR2 FQGNSA. The CDR3 spells CASSPRGTGNTIYF. CDR3 DNA sequence: TGTGCCAGCAGCCCCCGCGGCACAGGAAACACCATATATTTT.

The chain couples TRBV19 to TRBJ1-6; 7 bases map to TRBD1. CDR3 length: 15 residues. CDR1 is LNHDA and CDR2 is SQIVND in the germline V gene (reference sequence). V gave up 4 bases and J gave up 7 bases; unmatched junction bases: 7. The CDR3 DNA reads as TGTGCCAGTAGTACAGGGGGTCGGTCGAATTCACCCCTCCACTTT. It yields the protein CASSTGGRSNSPLHF.

The chain employs TRBV6-4 and TRBJ1-5; maybe TRBD1 (5 bases). Germline V gene lookup returns CDR1 MRHNA and CDR2 SNTAGT. The CDR3 covers 18 residues. Trimming removed 6 bases from V and 0 bases from J, with 21 bases in between. CDR3 DNA sequence: TGTGCCAGCAGGGCAAGTATAGGGGCAGCGTATAGCAATCAGCCCCAGCATTTT. Its protein product is CASRASIGAAYSNQPQHF.